The rows below give T cell receptor beta chains drawn from one sample of a study of CD8+ T cells in alopecia areata. Produced via immunoSEQ multiplex PCR; TCRdb's table is partial and in-frame only. There are around 50,000 clones in the sample; about 96% occur only once, and roughly 24% lies in the top ten. Source: CD8+ T cells sorted from blood, taken at week 0. The receptor source for this set is a human donor with alopecia areata. Each CDR3 is given with its conserved first and last residue. A D gene is named only where the DNA matches it firmly. The size of a clone is reported for some rows only, either as once, few or many, or as a class for expanded clones.

len	abundance	d_gene	v_gene	j_gene	CDR3nt	CDR3aa
15	-	TRBD1	TRBV23-1	TRBJ2-7	TGCGCCAGCAGTATTCGGGACAGGGGGCCTCACGAGCAGTACTTC	CASSIRDRGPHEQYF
15	-	TRBD2	TRBV11-3	TRBJ2-1	TGTGCCAGCAGCTTCCCAGCGGGGGGCTACAATGAGCAGTTCTTC	CASSFPAGGYNEQFF
10	few	-	TRBV29-1	TRBJ2-1	TGCAGCGTTGAGGGGGGTGAGCAGTTCTTC	CSVEGGEQFF
14	once	-	TRBV2	TRBJ1-1	TGTGCCAGCCCAGGGATGGGAATGAACACTGAAGCTTTCTTT	CASPGMGMNTEAFF
15	-	-	TRBV27	TRBJ2-7	TGTGCCAGCAGTTTTAGTGGTGGAAGCTTTTACGAGCAGTACTTC	CASSFSGGSFYEQYF
12	-	-	TRBV30	TRBJ2-5	TGTGCCTGGGCACATAACCAAGAGACCCAGTACTTC	CAWAHNQETQYF
15	-	-	TRBV4-1	TRBJ2-7	TGCGCCAGCAGCCAAGATTCCCTTAACTCCTACGAGCAGTACTTC	CASSQDSLNSYEQYF
15	-	TRBD1	TRBV28	TRBJ1-4	TGTGCCAGCAGTTACCCGGGACAGGGGATGGAAAAACTGTTTTTT	CASSYPGQGMEKLFF
14	once	-	TRBV7-8	TRBJ2-7	TGTGCCAGCAGCTCCCCGGGCCTCTCCTACGAGCAGTACTTC	CASSSPGLSYEQYF
14	-	TRBD1	TRBV29-1	TRBJ2-1	TGCAGCGTTGGAGAGGGCAGGGGGTGGGATGAGCAGTTCTTC	CSVGEGRGWDEQFF
18	-	-	TRBV5-1	TRBJ1-3	TGCGCCAGCAGGCTGACCCCCTACAGGGAAGCCGATGGAAACACCATATATTTT	CASRLTPYREADGNTIYF
16	once	-	TRBV5-6	TRBJ2-1	TGTGCCAGCAGCTTGCAACTTGGCCCCCTTAGTAATGAGCAGTTCTTC	CASSLQLGPLSNEQFF
17	-	-	TRBV10-3	TRBJ2-6	TGTGCCATCAGTGGGACATACGGGGCCTCTGGGGCCAACGTCCTGACTTTC	CAISGTYGASGANVLTF
13	-	-	TRBV11-2	TRBJ2-7	TGTGCCAGCAGCTCCATGGGGGGCTACGAGCAGTACTTC	CASSSMGGYEQYF
14	-	TRBD2	TRBV7-9	TRBJ2-7	TGTGCCAGCAGCTTAGAAACTAGCGGGGACGAGCAGTACTTC	CASSLETSGDEQYF
12	-	-	TRBV11-2	TRBJ2-7	TGTGCCAGCAGCCGAGGGGGACTCGAGCAGTACTTC	CASSRGGLEQYF
12	-	TRBD1	TRBV19	TRBJ1-2	TGTGCCGCCTCGACAGGGCTCTATGGCTACACCTTC	CAASTGLYGYTF
17	-	TRBD2	TRBV7-2	TRBJ2-3	TGTGCCAGCAGCTTCATCTCGGCGGGGGGCCGGACAGATACGCAGTATTTT	CASSFISAGGRTDTQYF
14	-	TRBD1	TRBV29-1	TRBJ2-7	TGCAGCGTTGAAGATCCTCGGGACAGCTACGAGCAGTACTTC	CSVEDPRDSYEQYF
13	-	-	TRBV27	TRBJ2-2	TGTGCCAGCAGTTTAAGAGTCGCCGGGGAGCTGTTTTTT	CASSLRVAGELFF
12	once	-	TRBV30	TRBJ2-2	TGTGCCTGGAGGCGCGAGACCGGGGAGCTGTTTTTT	CAWRRETGELFF
15	-	-	TRBV7-6	TRBJ2-1	TGTGCCAGCAGCTCCTACCAGGTATCGTACAATGAGCAGTTCTTC	CASSSYQVSYNEQFF
16	-	TRBD2	TRBV4-2	TRBJ2-5	TGTGCCAGCAGCCAAGATGGCGGGACTAGCGGGGAGACCCAGTACTTC	CASSQDGGTSGETQYF
15	-	TRBD1	TRBV7-6	TRBJ2-5	TGTGCCAGCAGCTTAGCGGTGGCAGGGGGAGAGACCCAGTACTTC	CASSLAVAGGETQYF
15	-	-	TRBV30	TRBJ2-7	TGTGCCTGGAGTGTACTCGGGGGCCTCTCCTACGAGCAGTACTTC	CAWSVLGGLSYEQYF
17	-	TRBD2	TRBV11-2	TRBJ2-3	TGTGCCAGCAGCTTACGGAAGCGGGGGATCTACACAGATACGCAGTATTTT	CASSLRKRGIYTDTQYF
16	-	TRBD1	TRBV4-3	TRBJ1-5	TGCGCCAGCAGCCAACACAGGGGGCGCGACAATCAGCCCCAGCATTTT	CASSQHRGRDNQPQHF
15	-	TRBD1	TRBV2	TRBJ1-2	TGTGCCAGCAACCCAAGGACAGGGGAAGACTATGGCTACACCTTC	CASNPRTGEDYGYTF
12	-	-	TRBV5-6	TRBJ2-7	TGTGCCAGCAGCTCTGGGGTTGGCGAGCAGTACTTC	CASSSGVGEQYF
15	-	TRBD2	TRBV25-1	TRBJ2-1	TGTGCCAGCAGTCTCTCGTCCGGGACTAGCTATGAGCAGTTCTTC	CASSLSSGTSYEQFF
15	-	-	TRBV7-8	TRBJ1-2	TGTGCCAGCAGCTTAGATTATAGTTCAACCTATGGCTACACCTTC	CASSLDYSSTYGYTF